The sequence of this T cell receptor (beta chain) was determined in a study of T cell clonotyping in hematopoietic cell transplantation (dated by TCRdb to the early 2020s). Background for the entire study: A total of 135 blood samples were collected in the study from some 40 consecutive transplant recipients and their related donors. Recruitment of patients was conducted between late 2015 and 2017, and follow-up was continued until late 2020 or death. Results the study describes overall, beyond this receptor: Recipient repertoires showed only a small fraction of overlap with donor repertoires, and over 95% appeared de novo at the given depth. The sample size was limited, and because cells were not sorted, the contributions of CD4 and CD8 repertoires could not be separated. Broader posttransplant TCR repertoire diversity was predicted by donor and pretransplant recipient Inverse Simpson Index values. A decrease in recipient TCR diversity was observed after transplant, and a progressive increase in pathologically expanded clonotypes was seen from day 30 to day 180.

The immunoSEQ assay, a bias-controlled multiplex PCR using V- and J-specific primers, was used to amplify TCR beta CDR3 regions from genomic DNA. A proprietary barcode and Illumina adapter sequences were added to the CDR3 amplicons in a second PCR step. CDR3 libraries were sequenced on an Illumina MiSeq instrument. On the study's bioinformatics: immunoSEQ Analyzer 3.0 was used for export and quality control, with R Bioconductor and Immunarch used for downstream analyses. Only productive rearrangements within the normalized downsampled data set were used in the calculation of repertoire metrics. In the normalized cohort, a clonotype counted as pathologically expanded if the clonotype was larger than 5 templates. The Inverse Simpson Index served as the measure of repertoire diversity. The non-normalized data set was used for CMV-specificity analyses so that all clonotypes could be captured. The table was pulled from immuneACCESS by TCRdb, which kept in-frame rearrangements only. Such tables lose some clones; where checked, under half of the loss comes from unresolved V genes, and the rest has no known cause. That table gives V, J and clone size, and the DNA gave D and trimming. This sample gives about 69,000 clones in total; around 94% of them show up just once. Roughly 1.7% of the sample lies in the top ten.

Of note for this clone: This clone's antigen is unknown. Base qualities are not provided; no much larger clone lies one nucleotide away.

Blood samples for TCR beta sequencing were provided by related transplant donors. Nuclei Lysis Solution was used to extract genomic DNA from fresh or cryopreserved unfractionated peripheral blood mononuclear cells. This clonotype was sampled from a man in his fifties in good health. Some clones in this sample may be carry-over from other donors' samples. The sequencing sample was made of peripheral blood mononuclear cells.

The sequence in DNA is TGTGCCACCAGAACGGGCAGGGCCCGGTCGAATGGCTACACCTTC. This is translated as CATRTGRARSNGYTF. Recombination connected TRBV15 to TRBJ1-2; TRBD1 could be the D gene, as 5 bases match. The V and J ends are trimmed by 6 bases and 6 bases, leaving 20 bases between them. The germline V gene encodes CDR1 LNHNV and CDR2 YYDKDF (reference sequence). The CDR3 has 15 amino acids, counting the end cysteine and phenylalanine. CDR3 DNA only is kept here, 45 bases in frame from base 1. Joined to the reference TRBV15 and TRBJ1-2 proteins, this CDR3 gives the full variable domain: DAMVIQNPRYQVTQFGKPVTLSCSQTLNHNVMYWYQQKSSQAPKLLFHYYDKDFNNEADTPDNFQSRRPNTSFCFLDIRSPGLGDTAMYLCATRTGRARSNGYTFGSGTRLTVV.